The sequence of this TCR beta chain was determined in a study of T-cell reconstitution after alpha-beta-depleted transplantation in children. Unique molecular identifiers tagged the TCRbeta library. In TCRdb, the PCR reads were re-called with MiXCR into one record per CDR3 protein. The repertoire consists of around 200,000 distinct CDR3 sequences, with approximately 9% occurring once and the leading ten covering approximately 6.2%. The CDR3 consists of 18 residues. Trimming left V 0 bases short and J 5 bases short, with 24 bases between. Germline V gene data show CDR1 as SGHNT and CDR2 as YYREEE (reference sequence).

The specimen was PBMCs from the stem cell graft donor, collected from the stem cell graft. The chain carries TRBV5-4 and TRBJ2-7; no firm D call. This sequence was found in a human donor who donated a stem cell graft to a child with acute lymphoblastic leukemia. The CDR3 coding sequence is TGTGCCAGCAGCTTGGCCCCGAATTTCGGTTTGGTATTCCACGAGCAGTACTTC. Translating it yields CASSLAPNFGLVFHEQYF.